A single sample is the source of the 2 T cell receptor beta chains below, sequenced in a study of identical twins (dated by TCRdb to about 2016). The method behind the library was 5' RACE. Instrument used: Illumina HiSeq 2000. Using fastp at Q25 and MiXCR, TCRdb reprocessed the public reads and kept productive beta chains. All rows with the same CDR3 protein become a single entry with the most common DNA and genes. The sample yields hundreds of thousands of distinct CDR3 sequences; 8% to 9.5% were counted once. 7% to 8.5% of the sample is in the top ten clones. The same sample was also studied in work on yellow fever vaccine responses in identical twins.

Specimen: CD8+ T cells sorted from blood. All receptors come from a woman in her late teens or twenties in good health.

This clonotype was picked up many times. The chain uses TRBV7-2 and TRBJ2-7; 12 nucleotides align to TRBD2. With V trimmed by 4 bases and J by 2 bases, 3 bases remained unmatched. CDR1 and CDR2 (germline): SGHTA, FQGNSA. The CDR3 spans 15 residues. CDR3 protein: CASSSGLAGTYEQYF. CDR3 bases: TGTGCCAGCAGCTCCGGACTAGCGGGAACCTACGAGCAGTACTTC.

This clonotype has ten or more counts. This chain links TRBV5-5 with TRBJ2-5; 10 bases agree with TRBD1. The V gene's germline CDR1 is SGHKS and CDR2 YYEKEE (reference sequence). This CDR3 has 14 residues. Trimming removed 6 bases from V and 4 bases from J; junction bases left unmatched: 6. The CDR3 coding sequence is TGTGCCAGCACCCTTGGGGACAGGGGAGAGACCCAGTACTTC. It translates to CASTLGDRGETQYF.